Described below is a single T cell receptor beta chain sequence and its context. Per germline, CDR1 KGHSH and CDR2 LQKENI. The CDR3 is made up of 14 amino acids. V gave up 4 bases and J gave up 1 base; unmatched junction bases: 3. The sample belongs to a study of blood T cell repertoires in COVID-19. Across the study: The samples span acute and convalescent COVID-19 from the United States, Italy and Spain. Sources were T cells, B-cell-depleted T cells, or PBMCs; the material itself was cDNA or gDNA.

In the authors' methods: Amplifying reference gene primers gave estimates of nucleated cell counts. Using immunoSEQ multiplex PCR, the repertoire was profiled, and TCRdb retains in-frame clones only, with some absent. V and J calls and clone size are as listed in that table; D and trimming were resolved from the DNA. The repertoire holds roughly 250,000 clones, with 84% as singletons. The sequenced sample consisted of peripheral blood. The chain recombines TRBV18 with TRBJ1-1; 7 bases are a match to TRBD1. The clonotype comes from a human donor in a cohort sampled during active COVID-19. The chain's CDR3 is CASSRDRENTEAFF. CDR3 in DNA: TGTGCCAGCTCACGAGACAGGGAGAACACTGAAGCTTTCTTT.